Presented here are 14 T cell receptor beta chains from one specimen sequenced in a study of blood T cell repertoires in COVID-19. The method was immunoSEQ multiplex PCR; TCRdb's version includes in-frame clones alone and lacks a portion of them. Among some 93,000 clones listed, more than 75% were seen once. Sample: peripheral blood. These receptors were obtained from a human donor in a cohort sampled during active COVID-19.

The V gene is TRBV18, the J gene TRBJ2-7, with a tentative D call TRBD2 (6 bases). The CDR3 extends over 13 amino acids. Germline CDR1 is KGHSH and CDR2 is LQKENI. The germline V and J ends were trimmed by 1 base and 7 bases, with 11 bases remaining between them. Here the CDR3 DNA reads TGTGCCAGCTCACCACGCGGGGACGGGGAGCAGTACTTC. Encoded protein: CASSPRGDGEQYF.

The rearrangement uses TRBV5-1 and TRBJ1-3; tentatively, D is TRBD1 (6 bases). Trimming cost V 4 bases and J 0 bases, with 8 bases left between them. This CDR3 region has 14 residues. CDR1 SGHRS and CDR2 YFSETQ come from the germline V gene. The CDR3 reads CASSQDSSGNTIYF. CDR3 DNA sequence: TGCGCCAGCAGCCAGGACAGCTCTGGAAACACCATATATTTT.

Comment on this clone: Within the sample, other DNA sequences also encode this same CDR3. The V and J genes are TRBV18 and TRBJ1-1; weak D call: TRBD1 (5 bases). Trimming pared 3 bases from V and 2 bases from J, leaving 7 bases between. CDR1 KGHSH and CDR2 LQKENI come from the germline V gene. This CDR3 has 13 residues. The CDR3 here is CASSPDINTEAFF. CDR3 bases: TGTGCCAGCTCACCGGACATAAACACTGAAGCTTTCTTT.

This clone occurred once. J is TRBJ1-1 and V is TRBV29-1; no clear D gene. Germline CDR1 and CDR2: SQVTM and ANQGSEA. Trimming took 3 bases from V and 0 from J, leaving 11 bases between them. The CDR3 is 14 amino acids. As DNA, the CDR3 is TGCAGCGTTGACCCATCGGGAGTGAACACTGAAGCTTTCTTT. Its translation is CSVDPSGVNTEAFF.

V gene TRBV19 combines with J gene TRBJ1-5; 7 bases map to TRBD1. CDR1 and CDR2 (germline): LNHDA, SQIVND (reference sequence). The length of the CDR3 is 15 residues. Trimming cost V 4 bases and J 4 bases; bases outside gene matches: 7. CDR3 nucleotide sequence: TGTGCCAGTAGTAACCCGGACAGGTATAATCAGCCCCAGCATTTT. It codes for CASSNPDRYNQPQHF.

This rearrangement joins TRBV2 to TRBJ1-2; TRBD1 matches 8 bases. J lost 7 bases, V lost 3 bases, and 7 bases had no gene match. Germline V lookup: CDR1 SNHLY, CDR2 FYNNEI. CDR3 length equals 14 residues. In DNA, the CDR3 is TGTGCCAGCAGTGAGCTCAGGGGGCGCGGTGGCTACACCTTC. Amino acids: CASSELRGRGGYTF.

This chain uses TRBV5-5 with TRBJ2-7; TRBD2 matches 7 bases. Germline CDR1 reads SGHKS; CDR2 reads YYEKEE (reference sequence). This CDR3 region has 16 residues. After removal of 6 bases from V and 2 bases from J, the junction contained 14 bases not matched to a gene. CDR3 loop: CASTPREGSGTYEQYF. Here the CDR3 DNA reads TGTGCCAGCACCCCGAGGGAGGGGTCAGGAACCTACGAGCAGTACTTC.

The J gene is TRBJ2-5, the V gene TRBV10-2, with D possibly matching TRBD2 (5 bases). V lost 2 bases and J 7 bases, leaving 14 bases between the germline ends. The CDR3 runs to 14 residues. From germline, CDR1 is WSHSY and CDR2 SAAADI. The CDR3, as DNA: TGCGCCAGCAGTGAGCCATCCCCAGAGGGGACCCAGTACTTC. It encodes CASSEPSPEGTQYF.

This chain connects TRBV11-2 to TRBJ2-1; no clear D. CDR1 is SGHAT, CDR2 FQNNGV, per germline. The CDR3 has 13 residues. Trimming pared 5 bases from V and 2 bases from J, leaving 7 bases between. The CDR3 sequence: CASSLGPYNEQFF. The CDR3 DNA follows: TGTGCCAGCAGCCTGGGCCCCTACAATGAGCAGTTCTTC.

The rearrangement uses TRBV27 and TRBJ2-7; 8 bases map to TRBD1. Trimming cost V 6 bases and J 7 bases; bases outside gene matches: 11. Per germline, CDR1 MNHEY and CDR2 SMNVEV (reference sequence). CDR3 length: 14 amino acids. The CDR3 protein is CASSWSQGAREQYF. The CDR3, as DNA: TGTGCCAGCAGCTGGTCTCAGGGGGCGAGGGAGCAGTACTTC.

This clone has a handful of counts. The J gene is TRBJ2-5, the V gene TRBV3-1 (or the pseudogene TRBV3-2), with no clear D. In germline, CDR1 is LGHDT, CDR2 YNNKEL (reference sequence). The CDR3 length is 12 residues. Trimming removed 0 bases at V and 5 bases at J, with 4 bases between. This chain's CDR3 is CASSQDAETQYF. CDR3 sequence (DNA): TGTGCCAGCAGCCAAGATGCGGAGACCCAGTACTTC.

The genes are TRBV28 and TRBJ2-1, with 7 bases that match TRBD2. The CDR3 extends over 13 amino acids. The trim removed 7 bases at V and 8 bases at J, leaving 8 bases unmatched. CDR1 and CDR2 from the germline V gene are MDHEN and SYDVKM. CDR3 loop: CASTLQRDYEQFF. The CDR3 DNA reads as TGTGCCAGCACCCTACAGCGGGACTATGAGCAGTTCTTC.

The chain carries TRBV7-2 and TRBJ2-2, with TRBD2 as a possible D gene (6 bases). CDR3 length: 19 amino acids. The germline V gene encodes CDR1 SGHTA and CDR2 FQGNSA. Trimming pared 2 bases from V and 7 bases from J, leaving 26 bases between. The CDR3 DNA reads TGTGCCAGCAGCTTACACGACAGTTCCTTTGGGCAGCGGGTCGGGGAGCTGTTTTTT. Protein sequence: CASSLHDSSFGQRVGELFF.

The sample holds a few counts of this clone. J is TRBJ2-2 and V is TRBV7-9; D gene unclear. CDR1 is SEHNR and CDR2 is FQNEAQ in the germline V gene (reference sequence). The CDR3 is 14 residues long. V was clipped by 1 base and J by 2 bases, with 5 bases between them. CDR3 sequence reads: CASSLDTNTGELFF. In DNA form, the CDR3 reads TGTGCCAGCAGCTTAGATACAAACACCGGGGAGCTGTTTTTT.